This T cell receptor (beta chain) was captured in a study of blood T cell repertoires in COVID-19. Study details: Material from acute and convalescent COVID-19 was sourced from the United States, Italy and Spain.

The germline CDR1 and CDR2 sequences are SGHRS and YFSETQ. V shed 1 base, J shed 0 bases, and the junction held 4 bases outside the gene matches. CDR3 length equals 18 residues. Using immunoSEQ multiplex PCR, the repertoire was profiled, and TCRdb retains in-frame clones only, with some absent. Found here are under 250,000 clones, more than 85% of them singletons; the top ten hold roughly 0.7%. Sequencing used peripheral blood. V is TRBV5-1 and J is TRBJ2-2; 12 bases are a match to TRBD2. The TCR originated in a man aged 35-49 years with acute or convalescent COVID-19. The CDR3 region has the DNA TGCGCCAGCAGCTTGACTAGCGGGGGGAACGCGAACACCGGGGAGCTGTTTTTT. Its translation: CASSLTSGGNANTGELFF.